Given below is one T cell receptor (beta chain) in context. The data originate from a study of blood T cell repertoires in COVID-19. Study information: Acute and convalescent COVID-19 specimens originated in the United States, Italy and Spain. From T cells, B-cell-depleted T cells, or PBMCs came the material, which was cDNA or gDNA.

Original processing methods: Nucleated cell number was recorded as an estimate derived from reference gene primer amplification. Produced via immunoSEQ multiplex PCR; TCRdb's table is partial and in-frame only. V, J and clone size are taken as reported in that table, and D and trimming were inferred from the DNA itself. The table lists about 150,000 clones, around 89% of them singletons, with approximately 2.8% in the top ten. This CDR3 is built from 18 residues. The V segment lost 0 bases and the J segment 2 bases; nucleotides outside the gene matches: 6. CDR1 and CDR2 (germline): LGHDT, YNNKEL (reference sequence).

The source material was peripheral blood. This clonotype originated in a woman aged 55-69 years with active COVID-19. The chain uses TRBV3-1 (or the pseudogene TRBV3-2) and TRBJ2-2; 10 nucleotides match TRBD2. The CDR3 loop reads CASSQDTSGIINTGELFF. CDR3 coding DNA: TGTGCCAGCAGCCAAGATACTAGCGGGATTATCAACACCGGGGAGCTGTTTTTT.